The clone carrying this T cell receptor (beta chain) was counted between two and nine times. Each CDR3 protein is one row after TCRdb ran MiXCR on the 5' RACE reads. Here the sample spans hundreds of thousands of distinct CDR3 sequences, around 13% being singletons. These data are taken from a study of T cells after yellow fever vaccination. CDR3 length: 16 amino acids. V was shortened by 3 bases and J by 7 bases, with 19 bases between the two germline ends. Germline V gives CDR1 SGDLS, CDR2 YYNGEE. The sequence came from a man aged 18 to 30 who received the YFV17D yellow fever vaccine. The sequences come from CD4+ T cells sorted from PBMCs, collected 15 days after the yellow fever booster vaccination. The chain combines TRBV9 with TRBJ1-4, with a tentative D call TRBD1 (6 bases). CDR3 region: CASSAGQYRVGEKLFF. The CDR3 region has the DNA TGTGCCAGCAGCGCTGGACAGTACAGGGTCGGTGAAAAACTGTTTTTT.